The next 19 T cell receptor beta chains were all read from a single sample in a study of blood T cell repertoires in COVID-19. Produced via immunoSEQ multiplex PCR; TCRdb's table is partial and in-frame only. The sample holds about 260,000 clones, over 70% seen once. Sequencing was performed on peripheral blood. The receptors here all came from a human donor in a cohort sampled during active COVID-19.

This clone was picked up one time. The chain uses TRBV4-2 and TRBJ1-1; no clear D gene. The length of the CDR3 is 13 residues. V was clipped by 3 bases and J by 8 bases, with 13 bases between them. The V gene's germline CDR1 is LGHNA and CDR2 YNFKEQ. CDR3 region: CASSQAEGIEAFF. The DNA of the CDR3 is TGTGCCAGCAGCCAGGCGGAGGGCATCGAAGCTTTCTTT.

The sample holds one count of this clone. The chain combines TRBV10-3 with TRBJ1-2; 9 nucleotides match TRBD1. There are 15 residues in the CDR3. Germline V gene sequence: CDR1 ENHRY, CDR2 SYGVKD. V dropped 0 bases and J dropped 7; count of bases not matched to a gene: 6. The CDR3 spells CAISESTGGNGGYTF. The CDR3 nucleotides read TGTGCCATCAGTGAGTCGACAGGGGGGAACGGTGGCTACACCTTC.

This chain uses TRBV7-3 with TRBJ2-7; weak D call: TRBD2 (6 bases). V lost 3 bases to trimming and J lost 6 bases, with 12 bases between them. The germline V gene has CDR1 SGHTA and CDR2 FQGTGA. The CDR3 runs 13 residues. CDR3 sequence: CASSFRLVCEQYF. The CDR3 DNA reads TGTGCCAGCAGCTTCCGACTAGTATGCGAGCAGTACTTC.

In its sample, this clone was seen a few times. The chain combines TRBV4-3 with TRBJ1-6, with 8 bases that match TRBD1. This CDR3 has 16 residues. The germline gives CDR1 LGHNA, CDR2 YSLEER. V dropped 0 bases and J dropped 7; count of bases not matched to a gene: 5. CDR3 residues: CASSQDRAGGNSPLHF. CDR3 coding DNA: TGCGCCAGCAGCCAAGATCGGGCAGGGGGCAATTCACCCCTCCACTTT.

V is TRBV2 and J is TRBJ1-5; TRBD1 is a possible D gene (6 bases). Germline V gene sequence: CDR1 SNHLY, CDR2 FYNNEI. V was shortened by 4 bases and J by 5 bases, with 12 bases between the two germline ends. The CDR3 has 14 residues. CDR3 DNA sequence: TGTGCCAGCAGTGCACAGGGATGGGATCAGCCCCAGCATTTT. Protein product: CASSAQGWDQPQHF.

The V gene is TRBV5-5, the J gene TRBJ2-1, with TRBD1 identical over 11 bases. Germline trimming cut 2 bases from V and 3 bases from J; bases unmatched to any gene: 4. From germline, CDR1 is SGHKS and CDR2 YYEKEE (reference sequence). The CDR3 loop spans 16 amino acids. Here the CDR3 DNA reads TGTGCCAGCAGCTTCACCGGGACAGGGGGCTACAATGAGCAGTTCTTC. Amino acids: CASSFTGTGGYNEQFF.

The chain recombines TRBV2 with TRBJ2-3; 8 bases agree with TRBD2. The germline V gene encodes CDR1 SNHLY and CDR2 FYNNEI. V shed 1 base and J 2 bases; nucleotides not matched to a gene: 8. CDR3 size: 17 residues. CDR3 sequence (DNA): TGTGCCAGCAGTGAAGGGGGGATAGCGGGGTCCACAGATACGCAGTATTTT. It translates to CASSEGGIAGSTDTQYF.

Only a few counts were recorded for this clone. As DNA, the CDR3 is TGTGCCAGCAGCCAAGGACTAAATTCACCCCTCCACTTT. This translates into CASSQGLNSPLHF. This chain uses TRBV11-2 with TRBJ1-6, with D uncertain. CDR3 length equals 13 residues. Trimming pared 5 bases from V and 7 bases from J, leaving 9 bases between. The V gene's germline CDR1 is SGHAT and CDR2 FQNNGV.

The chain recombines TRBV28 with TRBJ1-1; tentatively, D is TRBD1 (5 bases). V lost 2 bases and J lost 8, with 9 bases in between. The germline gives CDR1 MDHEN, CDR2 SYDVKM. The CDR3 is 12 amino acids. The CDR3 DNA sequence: TGTGCCAGCAGTTTACTCCAGGGCGAAGCTTTCTTT. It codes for CASSLLQGEAFF. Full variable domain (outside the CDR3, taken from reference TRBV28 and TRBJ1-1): DVKVTQSSRYLVKRTGEKVFLECVQDMDHENMFWYRQDPGLGLRLIYFSYDVKMKEKGDIPEGYSVSREKKERFSLILESASTNQTSMYLCASSLLQGEAFFGQGTRLTVV.

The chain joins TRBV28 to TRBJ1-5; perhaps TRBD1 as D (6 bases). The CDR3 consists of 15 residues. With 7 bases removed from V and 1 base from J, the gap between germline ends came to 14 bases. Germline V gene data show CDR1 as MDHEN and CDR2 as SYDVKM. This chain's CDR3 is CASNVRGASNQPQHF. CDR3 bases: TGTGCCAGCAACGTCAGGGGTGCGAGCAATCAGCCCCAGCATTTT.

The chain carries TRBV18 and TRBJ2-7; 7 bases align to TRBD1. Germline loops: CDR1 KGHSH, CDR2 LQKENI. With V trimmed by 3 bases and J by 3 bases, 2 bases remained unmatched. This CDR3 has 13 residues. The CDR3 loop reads CASSPGTDYEQYF. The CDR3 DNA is TGTGCCAGCTCACCCGGGACAGACTACGAGCAGTACTTC.

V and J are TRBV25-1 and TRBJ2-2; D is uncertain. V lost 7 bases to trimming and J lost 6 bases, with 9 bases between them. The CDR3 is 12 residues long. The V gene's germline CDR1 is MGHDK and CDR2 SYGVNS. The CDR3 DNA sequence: TGTGCCAGCACCCGCGAGCCCGGGGAGCTGTTTTTT. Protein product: CASTREPGELFF.

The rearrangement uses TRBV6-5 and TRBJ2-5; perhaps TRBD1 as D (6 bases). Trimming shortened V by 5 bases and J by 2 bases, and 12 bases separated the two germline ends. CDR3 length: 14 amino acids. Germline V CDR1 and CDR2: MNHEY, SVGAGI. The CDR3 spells CASSRTGRQETQYF. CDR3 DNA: TGTGCCAGCAGTAGAACAGGGAGACAAGAGACCCAGTACTTC.

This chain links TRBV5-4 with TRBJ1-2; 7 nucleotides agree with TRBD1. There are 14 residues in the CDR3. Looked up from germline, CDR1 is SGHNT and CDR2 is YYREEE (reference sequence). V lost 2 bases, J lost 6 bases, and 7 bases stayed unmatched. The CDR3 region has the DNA TGTGCCAGCAGCTTATTCGCCGGGACAGATGGCTACACCTTC. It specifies CASSLFAGTDGYTF.

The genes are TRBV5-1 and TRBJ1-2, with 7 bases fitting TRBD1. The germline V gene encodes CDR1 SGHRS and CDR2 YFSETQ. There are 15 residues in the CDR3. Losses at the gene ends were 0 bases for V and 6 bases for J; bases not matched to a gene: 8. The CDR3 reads CASSLGTGGPHGYTF. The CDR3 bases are TGCGCCAGCAGCTTGGGGACAGGAGGTCCTCATGGCTACACCTTC. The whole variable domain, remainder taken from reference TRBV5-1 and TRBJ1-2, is KAGVTQTPRYLIKTRGQQVTLSCSPISGHRSVSWYQQTPGQGLQFLFEYFSETQRNKGNFPGRFSGRQFSNSRSEMNVSTLELGDSALYLCASSLGTGGPHGYTFGSGTRLTVV.

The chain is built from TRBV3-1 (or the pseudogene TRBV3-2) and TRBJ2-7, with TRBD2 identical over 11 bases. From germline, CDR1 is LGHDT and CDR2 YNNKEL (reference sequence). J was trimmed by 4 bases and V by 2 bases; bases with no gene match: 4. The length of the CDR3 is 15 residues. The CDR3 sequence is CASSQTSGGEYEQYF. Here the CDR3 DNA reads TGTGCCAGCAGCCAAACTAGCGGGGGAGAGTACGAGCAGTACTTC.

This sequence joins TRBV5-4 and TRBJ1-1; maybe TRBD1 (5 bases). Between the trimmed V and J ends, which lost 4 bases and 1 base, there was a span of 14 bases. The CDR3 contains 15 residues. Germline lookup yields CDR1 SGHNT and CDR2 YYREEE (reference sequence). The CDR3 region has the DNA TGTGCCAGCAGCGGTCTCTTCGGACAGAACACTGAAGCTTTCTTT. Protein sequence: CASSGLFGQNTEAFF. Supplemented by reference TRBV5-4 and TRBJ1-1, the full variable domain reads ETGVTQSPTHLIKTRGQQVTLRCSSQSGHNTVSWYQQALGQGPQFIFQYYREEENGRGNFPPRFSGLQFPNYSSELNVNALELDDSALYLCASSGLFGQNTEAFFGQGTRLTVV.

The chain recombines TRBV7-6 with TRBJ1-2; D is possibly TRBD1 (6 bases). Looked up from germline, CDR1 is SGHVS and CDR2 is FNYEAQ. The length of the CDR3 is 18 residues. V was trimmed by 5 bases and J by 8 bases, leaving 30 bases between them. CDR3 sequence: CASSASWRMDSRRGGYTF. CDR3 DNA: TGTGCCAGCAGCGCTAGTTGGAGAATGGACAGCCGACGGGGCGGCTACACCTTC.

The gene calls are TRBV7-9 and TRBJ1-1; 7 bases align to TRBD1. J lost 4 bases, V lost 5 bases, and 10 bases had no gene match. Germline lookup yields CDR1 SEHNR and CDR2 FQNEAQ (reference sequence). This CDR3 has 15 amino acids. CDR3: CASSPRDSRGTEAFF. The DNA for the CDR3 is TGTGCCAGCAGCCCAAGGGACAGTCGAGGCACTGAAGCTTTCTTT.